The 10 T cell receptor beta chains presented below share a single source sample, sequenced in a study of beta chain features in type 1 diabetes. Antigens of these TCRs are unknown. Findings of the study overall: In every one of the four CD4+ subsets, TCRB CDR3s were moderately but significantly shorter in Type 1 diabetes patients.

The entirety of the isolated RNA underwent reverse transcription, so expressed TCRB transcripts were sequenced. Some clones are missing from TCRdb's copy, which holds only in-frame ones; the method was immunoSEQ multiplex PCR. This sample has 100,000 to 150,000 clones, with roughly 17% found just once. Input material: central memory CD4+ T cells from blood. Receptor source: a man aged 18 to 30 with type 1 diabetes.

The chain links TRBV6-5 to TRBJ2-3; tentatively, D is TRBD2 (7 bases). This CDR3 contains 15 residues. V gave up 6 bases and J gave up 3 bases, with 16 bases separating them. In germline, CDR1 is MNHEY, CDR2 SVGAGI. Here the CDR3 DNA reads TGTGCCAGCAGCCGGGGGGCCGGGATTACAGATACGCAGTATTTT. It specifies CASSRGAGITDTQYF.

The CDR3 spells CASSLPFTGYGYTF. In DNA, the CDR3 is TGTGCCAGCAGTTTACCTTTCACAGGGTACGGCTACACCTTC. The chain recombines TRBV28 with TRBJ1-2, with D maybe TRBD1 (6 bases). The germline gives CDR1 MDHEN, CDR2 SYDVKM. The CDR3 is 14 residues long. Trimming stripped 2 bases from V and 8 bases from J, with 15 bases between.

CDR3 coding DNA: TGCAGCGTTGAAGTGGTGGCAGGTCAACGGGAAGCTTTCTTT. This encodes CSVEVVAGQREAFF. The chain employs TRBV29-1 and TRBJ1-1; D gene ambiguous. This CDR3 contains 14 residues. Germline CDR1 is SQVTM and CDR2 is ANQGSEA. V shed 1 base and J shed 8 bases, with 17 bases lying between them.

In its sample, this clone was seen a few times. Germline is not matched at one junction end, which may reflect a read error. The chain joins TRBV15 to TRBJ1-4; D perhaps matches TRBD1 (6 bases). The V gene's germline CDR1 is LNHNV and CDR2 YYDKDF (reference sequence). The CDR3 runs 15 residues. CDR3 nucleotide sequence: TGTGCCACCAGGAGAGCGGGGGGCTCTGGTGAAAAACTGTTTTTT. Residues: CATRRAGGSGEKLFF. Looking up the rest from reference TRBV15 and TRBJ1-4 gives the full variable domain: DAMVIQNPRYQVTQFGKPVTLSCSQTLNHNVMYWYQQKSSQAPKLLFHYYDKDFNNEADTPDNFQSRRPNTSFCFLDIRSPGLGDTAMYLCATRRAGGSGEKLFFGSGTQLSVL.

This clone has at least ten counts. The chain is built from TRBV28 and TRBJ2-1, with 8 bases that match TRBD2. CDR3 size: 15 residues. Germline lookup yields CDR1 MDHEN and CDR2 SYDVKM. The trim removed 5 bases at V and 6 bases at J, leaving 9 bases unmatched. CDR3 region: CASSKGQRGSNEQFF. CDR3 coding DNA: TGTGCCAGCAGTAAGGGGCAGCGGGGGAGCAATGAGCAGTTCTTC.

The chain has TRBV5-6 and TRBJ1-2; TRBD1 is a possible D gene (6 bases). The CDR3 length is 15 residues. V was cut by 3 bases and J by 0 bases, with 12 bases left in between. Per the germline V gene, CDR1 is SGHDT and CDR2 is YYEEEE. The CDR3 spells CASSYHREANYGYTF. As DNA, the CDR3 is TGTGCCAGCAGCTACCACAGGGAGGCTAACTATGGCTACACCTTC.

This clone has more than one count but fewer than ten. For the CDR3, the DNA is TGTGCCAGCTCACCACCGATTACTAGCGGGGGCTGGTACCAAGAGACCCAGTACTTC. It is translated as CASSPPITSGGWYQETQYF. The gene calls are TRBV18 and TRBJ2-5, with TRBD2 matching over 11 bases. Germline CDR1 and CDR2: KGHSH and LQKENI. The CDR3 totals 19 residues. The V gene end was trimmed by 0 bases and the J gene end by 0 bases; junction bases not matched to a gene: 9.

A few counts support this clone. The chain links TRBV4-3 to TRBJ2-6; D is unresolved. The CDR3 is 13 residues long. Per the germline V gene, CDR1 is LGHNA and CDR2 is YSLEER. V was cut by 3 bases and J by 4 bases, with 4 bases left in between. The chain's CDR3 is CASSHLGANVLTF. For the CDR3, the DNA is TGCGCCAGCAGCCATCTGGGGGCCAACGTCCTGACTTTC.

This clone appeared a few times. The gene calls are TRBV6-6 and TRBJ2-1; no clear D gene. The CDR3 is made up of 15 amino acids. V was clipped by 2 bases and J by 4 bases, with 12 bases between them. CDR1 and CDR2 from the germline V gene are MNHNY and SVGAGI (reference sequence). The CDR3 sequence: CASSYEDLSYNEQFF. The CDR3 region has the DNA TGTGCCAGCAGTTACGAGGATCTATCTTACAATGAGCAGTTCTTC.

This clone was counted at least ten times. V gene TRBV7-2 combines with J gene TRBJ2-1, with a tentative D call TRBD2 (6 bases). Trimming pared 5 bases from V and 9 bases from J, leaving 20 bases between. Looked up from germline, CDR1 is SGHTA and CDR2 is FQGNSA. The CDR3 length is 15 residues. CDR3 in amino acids: CASSPSPRSEGEQFF. The CDR3, as DNA: TGTGCCAGCAGCCCCTCTCCGAGATCGGAGGGTGAGCAGTTCTTC.